This T cell receptor (beta chain) was identified during a study of cytomegalovirus exposure and HLA in healthy donors. Remarks on this clone: As yet, its antigen is unknown.

The donors were part of the roughly 130-subject validation cohort, which stood apart from the 666-subject first cohort. The CDR3 length is 15 residues. The germline V and J ends were trimmed by 5 bases and 6 bases, with 19 bases remaining between them. Per germline, CDR1 LNHDA and CDR2 SQIVND (reference sequence). Study results and limitations: Many donors carried some public TCRs, although rarity characterized most TCR sequences. Cytomegalovirus-associated status was assigned to some 160 TCR beta chains. In a later analysis, first-cohort TCR clusters were found to tend to co-occur in the 100 to 150 validation repertoires.

The repertoire was sequenced with immunoSEQ multiplex PCR; TCRdb's copy has only in-frame clones and lacks some. The table lists over 100,000 clones, 89% of them singletons. The gene calls are TRBV19 and TRBJ1-2, with TRBD1 as a possible D gene (6 bases). Sequencing was done on a sample of PBMCs. The TCR was taken from a woman between 18 and 29 years old in good health and CMV-seronegative. CDR3 DNA sequence: TGTGCCAGTAGTCCCTTGGGGCAGGGGCGGGATGGCTACACCTTC. This gives the protein CASSPLGQGRDGYTF.